These 27 T cell receptor beta chains originate from one sample sequenced in a study of cytomegalovirus exposure and HLA in healthy donors (dated by TCRdb to about 2017). Libraries were prepared through the immunoSEQ multiplex PCR assay. A mixture of 60 forward primers for TCR Vbeta segments and 13 reverse primers for TCR Jbeta segments was used in the multiplex PCR. TCRdb took over this immuneACCESS table, retaining in-frame rearrangements with V and J assigned. Such tables are incomplete; in checked studies, under half of the missing clones stem from an unresolved V gene, and the remainder is unexplained. Recorded for this sample are roughly 120,000 clones; 67% of them occurred a single time. The top ten constitute 7.5% to 9% of the sample. Input material: PBMCs. These receptors came from a man between 18 and 29 years old in good health and CMV-seropositive.

This clone was observed a handful of times. The chain couples TRBV2 to TRBJ1-5, with 7 bases that match TRBD1. The CDR3 runs to 13 residues. CDR1 SNHLY and CDR2 FYNNEI come from the germline V gene. V lost 6 bases to trimming and J lost 7 bases; unmatched junction nucleotides: 6. CDR3 amino acids: CASSYDRDQPQHF. CDR3 nucleotides: TGTGCCAGCAGCTACGACAGGGACCAGCCCCAGCATTTT.

This clone was recorded once. V gene TRBV11-2 combines with J gene TRBJ2-7; 9 bases are shared with TRBD2. J lost 0 bases, V lost 5 bases, and 5 bases had no gene match. The CDR3 runs to 15 residues. The germline V gene has CDR1 SGHAT and CDR2 FQNNGV. CDR3 DNA: TGTGCCAGCAGCGTCCGACTAGCGGACTCCTACGAGCAGTACGTC. It translates to CASSVRLADSYEQYV.

V and J are TRBV6-1 and TRBJ2-3, with TRBD2 identical over 12 bases. V trimming: 2 bases; J trimming: 3 bases; junction bases outside the gene matches: 6. There are 17 residues in the CDR3. Germline V gene lookup returns CDR1 MNHNS and CDR2 SASEGT. Written as DNA, the CDR3 is TGTGCCAGCAGTGAACGCCCTAGCGGGGGGGCAACAGATACGCAGTATTTT. It yields the protein CASSERPSGGATDTQYF.

This clone appeared a few times. The chain combines TRBV11-2 with TRBJ1-1, with D possibly matching TRBD1 (5 bases). Germline CDR1 reads SGHAT; CDR2 reads FQNNGV. Deletions cut 5 bases from V and 1 base from J, with 11 bases between. The CDR3 has 14 residues. In DNA form, the CDR3 reads TGTGCCAGCAGCCCCTCACAGGAGAACACTGAAGCTTTCTTT. Protein product: CASSPSQENTEAFF.

The DNA for the CDR3 is TGCAGCGTTCAAGGGACAGATTCCTACGAGCAGTACTTC. This encodes CSVQGTDSYEQYF. V is TRBV29-1 and J is TRBJ2-7, with 7 positions matching TRBD1. J lost 1 base, V lost 5 bases, and 5 bases had no gene match. This CDR3 contains 13 residues. CDR1 SQVTM and CDR2 ANQGSEA come from the germline V gene.

The genes are TRBV2 and TRBJ2-3, with D perhaps TRBD2 (6 bases). The CDR3 covers 12 residues. The V gene lost 5 bases and the J gene lost 6 bases, with 9 bases spanning the gap. Germline V gives CDR1 SNHLY, CDR2 FYNNEI. CDR3: CASSFLADTQYF. The CDR3, as DNA: TGTGCCAGCAGTTTCCTAGCGGATACGCAGTATTTT.

The chain employs TRBV9 and TRBJ2-1; a possible D gene is TRBD2 (6 bases). The germline gives CDR1 SGDLS, CDR2 YYNGEE. Trimming removed 4 bases at V and 4 bases at J, with 12 bases between. This CDR3 region has 14 residues. CDR3 sequence: CASSTHGTYNEQFF. Written as DNA, the CDR3 is TGTGCCAGCAGCACTCACGGGACTTACAATGAGCAGTTCTTC.

This chain connects TRBV7-9 to TRBJ2-3; weak D call: TRBD2 (5 bases). The CDR3 runs to 16 residues. Looked up from germline, CDR1 is SEHNR and CDR2 is FQNEAQ (reference sequence). Trimming left V 1 base short and J 1 base short, with 12 bases between. Here the CDR3 reads CASSLGLLGGTDTQYF. The CDR3 nucleotides read TGTGCCAGCAGCTTAGGTTTATTGGGAGGCACAGATACGCAGTATTTT.

This chain uses TRBV18 with TRBJ1-1; tentative D call: TRBD1 (5 bases). The CDR3 sequence is 12 residues long. V was pared by 7 bases and J by 1 base, with 7 bases between. CDR1 KGHSH and CDR2 LQKENI come from the germline V gene. The CDR3 protein is CASLQENTEAFF. The DNA for the CDR3 is TGTGCCAGCTTACAGGAGAACACTGAAGCTTTCTTT.

This clone was detected only a few times. The chain couples TRBV18 to TRBJ2-3, with D possibly matching TRBD2 (7 bases). The CDR3 extends over 16 amino acids. V was trimmed by 3 bases and J by 3 bases, leaving 16 bases between them. Per germline, CDR1 KGHSH and CDR2 LQKENI. The CDR3 loop reads CASSPTGPLATDTQYF. The CDR3 DNA reads TGTGCCAGCTCACCTACAGGGCCACTAGCGACAGATACGCAGTATTTT.

V gene TRBV6-5 combines with J gene TRBJ2-3; no reliable D call. CDR3 length equals 16 residues. The V and J ends lost 0 bases and 0 bases respectively, with 10 bases between them. Looked up from germline, CDR1 is MNHEY and CDR2 is SVGAGI. The chain's CDR3 is CASSYSLAFSTDTQYF. Here the CDR3 DNA reads TGTGCCAGCAGTTACTCGTTGGCTTTTAGCACAGATACGCAGTATTTT.

The CDR3 DNA is TGTGCCAGCAGTTACTCGGTATTAGCTATGAACACTGAAGCTTTCTTT. This gives the protein CASSYSVLAMNTEAFF. The chain recombines TRBV6-5 with TRBJ1-1, with D uncertain. This CDR3 has 16 amino acids. Trimming pared 0 bases from V and 0 bases from J, leaving 11 bases between. The germline V gene encodes CDR1 MNHEY and CDR2 SVGAGI.

The chain carries TRBV19 and TRBJ1-5; a possible D gene is TRBD1 (5 bases). The ends were cut back, 6 bases at V and 0 bases at J, with 9 bases in the middle. This CDR3 spans 14 amino acids. Germline lookup yields CDR1 LNHDA and CDR2 SQIVND (reference sequence). The CDR3 region is CASSRQNSNQPQHF. Written as DNA, the CDR3 is TGTGCCAGTAGCCGACAGAATAGCAATCAGCCCCAGCATTTT.

The chain couples TRBV6-1 to TRBJ2-7; 8 nucleotides match TRBD1. The CDR3 spans 13 residues. V lost 6 bases, J lost 7 bases, and 8 bases stayed unmatched. Germline CDR1 reads MNHNS; CDR2 reads SASEGT. This chain's CDR3 is CASRETGAREQYV. In DNA, the CDR3 is TGTGCCAGCAGGGAGACAGGGGCGAGGGAGCAGTACGTC.

The chain carries TRBV10-3 and TRBJ2-7; 9 nucleotides line up with TRBD2. J was trimmed by 3 bases and V by 6 bases; bases with no gene match: 6. This CDR3 region has 14 residues. CDR1 is ENHRY, CDR2 SYGVKD, per germline. The CDR3 sequence: CAISWTSDGYEQYF. DNA of the CDR3: TGTGCCATCAGCTGGACTAGCGATGGCTACGAGCAGTACTTC.

The chain combines TRBV2 with TRBJ2-3; TRBD2 aligns across 14 bases. With 7 bases clipped from V and 4 bases from J, the junction kept 4 bases outside the gene matches. The CDR3 runs 15 residues. The germline gives CDR1 SNHLY, CDR2 FYNNEI. As DNA, the CDR3 is TGTGCCAGCATGGGGACTAGCGGGGGTGCAGATACGCAGTATTTT. It translates to CASMGTSGGADTQYF. Based on the CDR3 plus reference TRBV2 and TRBJ2-3, the full variable domain is EPEVTQTPSHQVTQMGQEVILRCVPISNHLYFYWYRQILGQKVEFLVSFYNNEISEKSEIFDDQFSVERPDGSNFTLKIRSTKLEDSAMYFCASMGTSGGADTQYFGPGTRLTVL.

This sequence joins TRBV1 and TRBJ2-3; the D call in the table, TRBD2, was not verified against the DNA. TRBV1 is a pseudogene. CDR3 length: 20 amino acids. The CDR3 DNA sequence: TGCACCAGCAGCCAAGCGTTTGCCCACGCCGGGCGGGGGTGTAAGGATACGCAGTATTTT. Its translation is CTSSQAFAHAGRGCKDTQYF.

This chain uses TRBV14 with TRBJ2-7; 9 nucleotides align to TRBD2. J gave up 4 bases and V 4 bases, and 2 bases lay outside the gene matches. Looked up from germline, CDR1 is SGHDN and CDR2 is FVKESK. The CDR3 loop spans 13 amino acids. DNA for the CDR3: TGTGCCAGCAGCCGAACTAGCGGGTACGAGCAGTACTTC. Its translation: CASSRTSGYEQYF.

This clone was recorded only once. The gene calls are TRBV6-1 and TRBJ1-3; TRBD1 matches at 9 bases. The V and J ends lost 6 bases and 2 bases, in that order; junction bases with no gene match: 5. The length of the CDR3 is 15 residues. CDR1 is MNHNS, CDR2 SASEGT, per germline. The CDR3 DNA follows: TGTGCCAGCAGGAGGACAGGGGATGCTGGAAACACCATATATTTT. Its translation is CASRRTGDAGNTIYF.

This clone was counted between two and nine times. V and J are TRBV21-1 and TRBJ2-2; the table names TRBD2, a call not compared with the DNA. TRBV21-1 is given as a pseudogene. There are 12 residues in the CDR3. The CDR3 DNA reads TGTGCCAGCAGCTTCCGGGGCGGGGAGCTGTTTTTT. It is translated as CASSFRGGELFF.

The CDR3 here is CASSLGGQGGTGELFF. The CDR3 nucleotides read TGCGCCAGCAGCTTGGGAGGACAGGGTGGCACCGGGGAGCTGTTTTTT. The J gene is TRBJ2-2, the V gene TRBV5-1, with 8 bases fitting TRBD1. Germline CDR1 reads SGHRS; CDR2 reads YFSETQ. The V gene end was trimmed by 0 bases and the J gene end by 4 bases; junction bases not matched to a gene: 5. This CDR3 has 16 residues.

In its sample, this clone was seen a few times. CDR3 sequence reads: CASSLQGPDTQYF. The DNA for the CDR3 is TGTGCCAGTAGTTTACAGGGTCCAGATACGCAGTATTTT. The rearrangement links TRBV19 to TRBJ2-3, with D possibly being TRBD1 (6 bases). This CDR3 spans 13 amino acids. CDR1 and CDR2 from the germline V gene are LNHDA and SQIVND (reference sequence). Trimming stripped 5 bases from V and 4 bases from J, with 10 bases between.

The rearrangement uses TRBV10-3 and TRBJ2-7; 9 bases map to TRBD1. From germline, CDR1 is ENHRY and CDR2 SYGVKD. The CDR3 extends over 16 amino acids. J gave up 2 bases and V 4 bases, and 9 bases lay outside the gene matches. This chain's CDR3 is CAISGSGTGIPYEQYV. The CDR3, as DNA: TGTGCCATCAGTGGATCCGGGACAGGGATCCCCTACGAGCAGTACGTC.

The sample holds a few counts of this clone. The CDR3 is CASSPLGGMGGEQFF. The CDR3 DNA follows: TGTGCCAGCAGTCCTTTGGGGGGTATGGGAGGGGAGCAGTTCTTC. The chain uses TRBV9 and TRBJ2-1; 7 bases are a match to TRBD2. This CDR3 has 15 residues. Trimming at V came to 5 bases and at J to 10 bases, leaving 15 bases not matched to a gene. CDR1 and CDR2 from the germline V gene are SGDLS and YYNGEE.

The chain employs TRBV7-9 and TRBJ1-1, with TRBD1 identical over 8 bases. CDR3 size: 16 residues. J was trimmed by 0 bases and V by 6 bases; bases with no gene match: 9. Germline values: CDR1 SEHNR, CDR2 FQNEAQ (reference sequence). Written as DNA, the CDR3 is TGTGCCAGCAGTCAAAACAGGGGGGGGATGAACACTGAAGCTTTCTTT. As protein: CASSQNRGGMNTEAFF.

This clone was counted a few times. The rearrangement joins TRBV28 to TRBJ2-6; D may be TRBD1 (5 bases). This CDR3 spans 14 amino acids. The V gene lost 4 bases and the J gene lost 4 bases, with 8 bases spanning the gap. Germline-derived CDR1 and CDR2 are MDHEN and SYDVKM. This chain's CDR3 is CASSSRQGANVLTF. The CDR3 nucleotides are TGTGCCAGCAGTTCCCGACAGGGGGCCAACGTCCTGACTTTC.

The rearrangement links TRBV6-1 to TRBJ1-2; TRBD1 aligns across 7 bases. V lost 7 bases and J lost 3; bases outside the gene matches: 11. The CDR3 covers 15 residues. Germline CDR1 MNHNS, CDR2 SASEGT. CDR3 in DNA: TGTGCCAGCATATTAAGGACAGGCGGTTACTATGGCTACACCTTC. It encodes CASILRTGGYYGYTF.